This T cell receptor beta chain was observed in a study of human T cells and chemical hapten exposure. Each CDR3 protein is one row after TCRdb ran MiXCR on the RACE reads. The table lists more than 90,000 distinct CDR3 sequences, about 10% of them singletons, with roughly 2.2% in the top ten. As to time point: patch test 1, 2 weeks after DPC sensitization. Treatment reported: therapeutic diphenylcyclopropenone sensitization with weekly scalp DPC. The CDR3 spans 14 residues. The germline V and J ends were trimmed by 1 base and 5 bases, with 12 bases remaining between them. CDR1 and CDR2 (germline): SQVTM, ANQGSEA. This clonotype was observed a handful of times.

The sample in question was whole blood, obtained in connection with sensitization to the hapten diphenylcyclopropenone (DPC). The chain uses TRBV29-1 and TRBJ2-1; D possibly matches TRBD1 or TRBD2 (5 bases each). This TCR was sampled from a middle-aged man with alopecia areata. Some clones in this sample may be carry-over from other donors' samples. The DNA for the CDR3 is TGCAGCGTTGAAGGCCCGGGACGCCACAATGAGCAGTTCTTC. This translates into CSVEGPGRHNEQFF.